This T cell receptor (beta chain) was profiled in a study of cytomegalovirus exposure and HLA in healthy donors. Overall study results and limits: Among donors in an Asian-associated ancestry cluster, a later analysis reportedly found fewer N-insertions than the roughly 730-donor mean. Serostatus for CMV was the only available immune exposure information.

Comment on this clone: Its antigen is not known.

V was pared by 7 bases and J by 1 base, with 8 bases of the junction left unmatched. CDR3 size: 15 residues. Germline V lookup: CDR1 KGHSH, CDR2 LQKENI. Researchers ran the PCR with 60 Vbeta and 13 Jbeta primers. Only in-frame clones appear in the TCRdb table, and some are missing; sequencing was by immunoSEQ multiplex PCR. The sample records some 97,000 clones, approximately 68% being singletons. Healthy bone marrow donors made up the donors. Sequenced input: PBMCs. The source of this sequence is a woman under 30 in good health and CMV-seropositive. V usage is TRBV18 and J usage is TRBJ1-1; 8 bases are shared with TRBD1. The CDR3 region is CASFRGRERNTEAFF. The DNA of the CDR3 is TGTGCCAGCTTCAGGGGGCGGGAACGGAACACTGAAGCTTTCTTT.